This is a list of T cell receptor beta chains from one sample in a study of CD8+ T cells in alopecia areata. Clones were sequenced by immunoSEQ multiplex PCR, and TCRdb holds only the in-frame ones, with some missing. This sample has 130,000 to 150,000 clones; 65% to 90% occur once, and the top ten carry 20% to 25%. Sequenced material: CD8+ T cells sorted from blood, taken at week 4, from a patient treated with tofacitinib. The origin of the receptors is a human donor with alopecia areata. CDR3s include the opening cysteine and the closing phenylalanine or tryptophan. The order of the fields is V gene, clone size, D gene, J gene, CDR3 protein, CDR3 DNA. A D gene is named only where the DNA matches it firmly. Clone size appears in some rows only: once, few, many, or a class for an expanded clone.

>TRBV30|-|TRBD1|TRBJ2-7
CACGSGTGFYEQYF
TGTGCCTGTGGATCCGGGACAGGGTTCTACGAGCAGTACTTC
>TRBV7-6|-|-|TRBJ2-7
CASSLDGPYEQYF
TGTGCCAGCAGCCTGGACGGCCCCTACGAGCAGTACTTC
>TRBV27|-|-|TRBJ2-6
CASTKTSPYFSGANVLTF
TGTGCCAGCACTAAGACAAGTCCGTATTTCTCTGGGGCCAACGTCCTGACTTTC
>TRBV29-1|few|TRBD1|TRBJ2-2
CSAWDRGDTGELFF
TGCAGCGCCTGGGACAGGGGAGACACCGGGGAGCTGTTTTTT
>TRBV5-1|-|TRBD2|TRBJ2-3
CASSSRLAGSTDTQYF
TGCGCCAGCAGCTCCAGACTAGCGGGGAGCACAGATACGCAGTATTTT
>TRBV19|-|-|TRBJ2-1
CASSILLGSSYNEQFF
TGTGCCAGTAGTATCCTACTCGGAAGCTCCTACAATGAGCAGTTCTTC
>TRBV5-1|-|TRBD1|TRBJ2-7
CASSYQQGAGYEQYF
TGCGCCAGCAGCTACCAACAGGGGGCTGGCTACGAGCAGTACTTC
>TRBV5-1|-|-|TRBJ1-2
CASSLDLGTPANYGYTF
TGCGCCAGCAGCTTGGATTTGGGGACACCAGCTAACTATGGCTACACCTTC
>TRBV29-1|-|TRBD1|TRBJ2-5
CSVSRDRGRLETQYF
TGCAGCGTCTCTCGGGACAGGGGGCGTTTAGAGACCCAGTACTTC
>TRBV5-1|-|TRBD1|TRBJ2-7
CASSSTGVYEQYF
TGCGCCAGCAGCTCGACAGGGGTCTACGAGCAGTACTTC